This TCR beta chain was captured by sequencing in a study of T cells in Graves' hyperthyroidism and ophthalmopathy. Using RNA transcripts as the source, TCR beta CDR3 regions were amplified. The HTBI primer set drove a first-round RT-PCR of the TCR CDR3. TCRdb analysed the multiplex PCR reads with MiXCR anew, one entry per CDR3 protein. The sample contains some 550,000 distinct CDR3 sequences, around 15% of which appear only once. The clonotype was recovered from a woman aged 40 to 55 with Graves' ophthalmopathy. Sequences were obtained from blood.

CDR3 nucleotide sequence: TGTGCCAGCAGTTACGCGGCTAGCGGGAGGACGCAGTATTTT. Translating it yields CASSYAASGRTQYF. The chain recombines TRBV6-2 or TRBV6-3 with TRBJ2-3; 11 bases are a match to TRBD2. The germline CDR1 and CDR2 sequences are MNHEY and SVGEGT. Trimming removed 2 bases from V and 9 bases from J; junction bases left unmatched: 4. This CDR3 comprises 14 residues.